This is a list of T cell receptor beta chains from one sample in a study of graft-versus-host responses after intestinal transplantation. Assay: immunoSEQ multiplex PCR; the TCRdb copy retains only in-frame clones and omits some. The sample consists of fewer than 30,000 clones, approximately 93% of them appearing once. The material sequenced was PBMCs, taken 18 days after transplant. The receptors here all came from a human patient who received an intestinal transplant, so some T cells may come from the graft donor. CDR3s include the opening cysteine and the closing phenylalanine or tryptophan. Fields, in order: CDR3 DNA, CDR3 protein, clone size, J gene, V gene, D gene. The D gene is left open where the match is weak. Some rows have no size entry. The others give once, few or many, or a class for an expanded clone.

DNA: TGTGCCACCCGTGCAGGGAATTCACCCCTCCACTTT; CDR3: CATRAGNSPLHF; size: NA; J: TRBJ1-6; V: TRBV7-9; D: NA
DNA: TGTGCCAGCAGTCCTGGACAGGGCGAGGGCGACGGGGACGAGCAGTACTTC; CDR3: CASSPGQGEGDGDEQYF; size: NA; J: TRBJ2-7; V: TRBV6-8; D: TRBD1
DNA: TGTGCCAGCAGGCCAACTAGCGCGGGTGAGCAGTTCTTC; CDR3: CASRPTSAGEQFF; size: NA; J: TRBJ2-1; V: TRBV2; D: TRBD2
DNA: TGTGCCAGTACCCGGGTCGGAGGGCAGGGAAACACCATATATTTT; CDR3: CASTRVGGQGNTIYF; size: NA; J: TRBJ1-3; V: TRBV19; D: NA
DNA: TGTGCCAGCAGTGTGTGGGGATACAATCAGCCCCAGCATTTT; CDR3: CASSVWGYNQPQHF; size: few; J: TRBJ1-5; V: TRBV2; D: NA
DNA: TGTGCCAGCAGTTCGGGACCGGCCGGACGCTATGGCTACACCTTC; CDR3: CASSSGPAGRYGYTF; size: NA; J: TRBJ1-2; V: TRBV2; D: NA
DNA: TGCGCCAGCAGTGGAAGGGGGGCTGAAGCTTTCTTT; CDR3: CASSGRGAEAFF; size: NA; J: TRBJ1-1; V: TRBV10-2; D: NA
DNA: TGTGCCAGCAGCTCCCAGGGTAGGGATCAGCCCCAGCATTTT; CDR3: CASSSQGRDQPQHF; size: NA; J: TRBJ1-5; V: TRBV7-9; D: NA
DNA: TGTGCCAGCAGCCTACTCACAGATACGCAGTATTTT; CDR3: CASSLLTDTQYF; size: few; J: TRBJ2-3; V: TRBV7-9; D: NA
DNA: TGTGCCAGCAAGTACTGGGATTACAATGAGCAGTTCTTC; CDR3: CASKYWDYNEQFF; size: NA; J: TRBJ2-1; V: TRBV13; D: NA
DNA: TGTGCCAGCAGTTACTCTCTTGCAGCCACCCAGTACTTC; CDR3: CASSYSLAATQYF; size: NA; J: TRBJ2-5; V: TRBV6-5; D: NA
DNA: TGTGCCTCAACAGGGGGTAATTCACCCCTCCACTTT; CDR3: CASTGGNSPLHF; size: NA; J: TRBJ1-6; V: TRBV10-3; D: TRBD1
DNA: TGCGCCAGCAGCCAAGATATAAGACAGGGGGTCCAAGAGACCCAGTACTTC; CDR3: CASSQDIRQGVQETQYF; size: NA; J: TRBJ2-5; V: TRBV4-1; D: TRBD1
DNA: TGCGCCAGCAGCTATGACAATAGGAATGAGCAGTTCTTC; CDR3: CASSYDNRNEQFF; size: NA; J: TRBJ2-1; V: TRBV10-2; D: NA
DNA: TGTGCCAGCAGCTTAGGTTCGCCAGGGGGCTACGAGCAGTACTTC; CDR3: CASSLGSPGGYEQYF; size: NA; J: TRBJ2-7; V: TRBV11-2; D: TRBD1
DNA: TGCAGCGTCGAGACCGGGACAGGGACGTCCTACGAGCAGTACTTC; CDR3: CSVETGTGTSYEQYF; size: NA; J: TRBJ2-7; V: TRBV29-1; D: TRBD1
DNA: TGTGCCATAGCTGAACGAGCGGGGACGTACTCTGGGGCCAACGTCCTGACTTTC; CDR3: CAIAERAGTYSGANVLTF; size: NA; J: TRBJ2-6; V: TRBV2; D: TRBD2
DNA: TGTGCCAGCTCACCGGGACAGGAGATAAACTACGAGCAGTACTTC; CDR3: CASSPGQEINYEQYF; size: NA; J: TRBJ2-7; V: TRBV18; D: TRBD1
DNA: TGCGCCAGCAGCTTGGGGCCGGGACACAAAGAGACCCAGTACTTC; CDR3: CASSLGPGHKETQYF; size: NA; J: TRBJ2-5; V: TRBV5-1; D: NA
DNA: TGCGCCAGCTCTTTAAGAATATGGGACTATGGCTACACCTTC; CDR3: CASSLRIWDYGYTF; size: NA; J: TRBJ1-2; V: TRBV4-1; D: NA
DNA: TGTGCCTTCACCGGGACACCCCTCTCGGGCACTGAAGCTTTCTTT; CDR3: CAFTGTPLSGTEAFF; size: NA; J: TRBJ1-1; V: TRBV5-4; D: NA
DNA: TGTGCCAGTAGTCCAATCCTAGCGGGGGGGCCGACAGATACGCAGTATTTT; CDR3: CASSPILAGGPTDTQYF; size: NA; J: TRBJ2-3; V: TRBV19; D: TRBD2
DNA: TGTGCCAGCAGCCCAGGGACAAATGGAAACACCATATATTTT; CDR3: CASSPGTNGNTIYF; size: once; J: TRBJ1-3; V: TRBV14; D: NA
DNA: TGTGCTAGTGGCTCCGTCGGCCAGAGCTCCTACAATGAGCAGTTCTTC; CDR3: CASGSVGQSSYNEQFF; size: NA; J: TRBJ2-1; V: TRBV12-5; D: NA
DNA: TGCGCCAGCAGCCTAGACAGCCAGAACACTGAAGCTTTCTTT; CDR3: CASSLDSQNTEAFF; size: NA; J: TRBJ1-1; V: TRBV4-1; D: NA
DNA: TGTGCCTGGAGTTCGGGAAATGAGCAGTTCTTC; CDR3: CAWSSGNEQFF; size: NA; J: TRBJ2-1; V: TRBV30; D: NA
DNA: TGTGCCAGCAGCTCAGGGGCAGGAAACACCATATATTTT; CDR3: CASSSGAGNTIYF; size: NA; J: TRBJ1-3; V: TRBV7-2; D: NA
DNA: TGTGCCACCAGCAGAGCTGGAAGCAATCAGCCCCAGCATTTT; CDR3: CATSRAGSNQPQHF; size: NA; J: TRBJ1-5; V: TRBV15; D: NA